This T cell receptor beta chain was documented in a study of T cells in Graves' hyperthyroidism and ophthalmopathy. CDR1 SEHNR and CDR2 FQNEAQ come from the germline V gene (reference sequence). V dropped 3 bases and J dropped 10 bases, with 13 bases sitting between them. This CDR3 spans 14 amino acids. The source material, RNA transcripts, was used to amplify TCR beta CDR3 regions. The primer set for the first-round RT-PCR of the TCR CDR3 was HTBI. TCRdb reprocessed the multiplex PCR reads via MiXCR and lists one record per CDR3 protein. The sample records roughly 530,000 distinct CDR3 sequences, 15% to 20% being singletons.

The TCR was taken from a woman aged 18 to 35 with Graves' ophthalmopathy. Sequencing used blood. The chain employs TRBV7-9 and TRBJ1-6; no clear D gene. The DNA of the CDR3 is TGTGCCAGCAGCTTGTTAGTGGCGGGCTCACCCCTCCACTTT. This translates into CASSLLVAGSPLHF.